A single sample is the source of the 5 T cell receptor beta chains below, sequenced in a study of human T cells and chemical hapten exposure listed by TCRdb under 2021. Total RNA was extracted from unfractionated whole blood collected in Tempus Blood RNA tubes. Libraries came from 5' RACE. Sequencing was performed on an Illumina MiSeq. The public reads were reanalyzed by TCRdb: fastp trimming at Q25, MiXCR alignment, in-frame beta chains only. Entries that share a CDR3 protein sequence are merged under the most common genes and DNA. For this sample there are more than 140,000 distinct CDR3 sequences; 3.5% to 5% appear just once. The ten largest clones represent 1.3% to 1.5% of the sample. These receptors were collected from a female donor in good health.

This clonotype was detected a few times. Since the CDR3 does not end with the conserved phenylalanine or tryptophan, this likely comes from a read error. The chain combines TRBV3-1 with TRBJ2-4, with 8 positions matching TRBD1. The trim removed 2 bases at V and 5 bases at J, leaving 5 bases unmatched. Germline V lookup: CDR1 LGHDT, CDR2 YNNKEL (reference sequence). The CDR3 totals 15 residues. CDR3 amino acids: CASSQPETGENIQYS. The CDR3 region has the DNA TGTGCCAGCAGCCAACCCGAGACAGGGGAAAACATTCAGTACTCC.

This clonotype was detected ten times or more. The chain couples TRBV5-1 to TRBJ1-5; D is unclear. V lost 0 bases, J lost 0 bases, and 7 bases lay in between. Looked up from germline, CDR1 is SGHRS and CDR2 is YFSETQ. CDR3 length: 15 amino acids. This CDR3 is CASSLDGNSNQPQHF. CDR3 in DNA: TGCGCCAGCAGCTTGGACGGGAATAGCAATCAGCCCCAGCATTTT.

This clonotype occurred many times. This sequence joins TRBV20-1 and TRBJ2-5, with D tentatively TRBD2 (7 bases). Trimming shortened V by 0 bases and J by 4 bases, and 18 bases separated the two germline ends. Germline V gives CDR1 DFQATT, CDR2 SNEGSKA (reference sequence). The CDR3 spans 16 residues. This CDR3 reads CSARDGWGGLSETQYF. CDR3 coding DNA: TGCAGTGCTAGAGATGGGTGGGGGGGCCTGTCAGAGACCCAGTACTTC.

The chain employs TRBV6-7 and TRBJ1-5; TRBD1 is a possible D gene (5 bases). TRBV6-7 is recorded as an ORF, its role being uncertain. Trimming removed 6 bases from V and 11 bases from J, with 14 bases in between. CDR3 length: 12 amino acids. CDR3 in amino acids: CASRGGCESQHF. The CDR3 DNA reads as TGTGCCAGCAGGGGGGGGTGCGAGTCCCAGCATTTT.

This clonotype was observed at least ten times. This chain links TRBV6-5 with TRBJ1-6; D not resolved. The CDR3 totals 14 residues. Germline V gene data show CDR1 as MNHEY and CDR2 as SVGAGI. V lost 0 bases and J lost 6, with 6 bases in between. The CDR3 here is CASSYSGSNSPLHF. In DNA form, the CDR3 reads TGTGCCAGCAGTTACTCAGGGAGTAATTCACCCCTCCACTTT.